These T cell receptor beta chains were read from a single sample in a study of T cell changes during pregnancy in multiple sclerosis. Data came from immunoSEQ multiplex PCR; TCRdb stores just in-frame clones and leaves some out. In the table there are 95,000 to 100,000 clones, about 91% of which are singletons. The sequenced sample was peripheral blood, obtained in the second trimester of pregnancy. Receptors were obtained from a female donor with multiple sclerosis, enrolled in a pregnancy study. The CDR3 runs from the conserved cysteine through the conserved F or W. Each record gives: J gene, D gene, clone size, V gene, CDR3 protein, CDR3 DNA. D genes are given only for firm matches. The listing skips clone size in some rows; elsewhere it reads once, few, many or a size class.

j_call: TRBJ2-2; d_call: NA; clone_size: few; v_call: TRBV6-6; cdr3_aa: CASSVGVATGELFF; cdr3_nt: TGTGCCAGCTCCGTAGGAGTTGCGACCGGGGAGCTGTTTTTT
j_call: TRBJ2-1; d_call: TRBD2; clone_size: NA; v_call: TRBV11-1; cdr3_aa: CASSGWGGAPQGNEQFF; cdr3_nt: TGTGCCAGCAGCGGGTGGGGAGGGGCGCCTCAGGGTAATGAGCAGTTCTTC
j_call: TRBJ2-1; d_call: NA; clone_size: NA; v_call: TRBV10-3; cdr3_aa: CAIQLANEQFF; cdr3_nt: TGTGCCATCCAACTAGCTAATGAGCAGTTCTTC
j_call: TRBJ2-2; d_call: NA; clone_size: once; v_call: TRBV5-6; cdr3_aa: CASSLSLPGLNTGELFF; cdr3_nt: TGTGCCAGCAGCTTGTCCCTCCCCGGGTTAAACACCGGGGAGCTGTTTTTT
j_call: TRBJ1-2; d_call: NA; clone_size: NA; v_call: TRBV5-8; cdr3_aa: CASSLVGGGYTF; cdr3_nt: TGTGCCAGCAGCTTGGTTGGGGGCGGCTACACCTTC
j_call: TRBJ2-3; d_call: TRBD2; clone_size: NA; v_call: TRBV19; cdr3_aa: CASGTSGTDTQYF; cdr3_nt: TGTGCCAGTGGGACTAGCGGCACAGATACGCAGTATTTT
j_call: TRBJ1-2; d_call: TRBD1; clone_size: few; v_call: TRBV9; cdr3_aa: CASSVAQGEDGYTF; cdr3_nt: TGTGCCAGCAGCGTAGCCCAGGGGGAAGATGGCTACACCTTC
j_call: TRBJ2-7; d_call: TRBD1; clone_size: NA; v_call: TRBV6-6; cdr3_aa: CASIGQGLSYEQYF; cdr3_nt: TGTGCCAGCATTGGACAGGGCCTCTCCTACGAGCAGTACTTC
j_call: TRBJ2-4; d_call: NA; clone_size: NA; v_call: TRBV6-6; cdr3_aa: CASSYIERHKNIQYF; cdr3_nt: TGTGCCAGCAGTTACATAGAGCGGCACAAAAACATTCAGTACTTC
j_call: TRBJ2-7; d_call: TRBD2; clone_size: NA; v_call: TRBV2; cdr3_aa: CASSVQLTSNSYEQYF; cdr3_nt: TGTGCCAGCAGTGTCCAATTGACTAGCAACTCCTACGAGCAGTACTTC
j_call: TRBJ2-7; d_call: TRBD2; clone_size: NA; v_call: TRBV4-1; cdr3_aa: CASSHPGASGDYEQYF; cdr3_nt: TGCGCCAGCAGCCACCCCGGGGCTAGCGGAGACTACGAGCAGTACTTC
j_call: TRBJ2-5; d_call: NA; clone_size: NA; v_call: TRBV5-1; cdr3_aa: CASSSRGPGSRETQYF; cdr3_nt: TGCGCCAGCAGCTCGCGCGGCCCGGGAAGTAGGGAGACCCAGTACTTC
j_call: TRBJ2-2; d_call: NA; clone_size: NA; v_call: TRBV5-8; cdr3_aa: CASSLGRVDTGELFF; cdr3_nt: TGTGCCAGCAGCCTGGGCAGGGTAGACACCGGGGAGCTGTTTTTT
j_call: TRBJ1-1; d_call: NA; clone_size: NA; v_call: TRBV6-1; cdr3_aa: CASSLKPRGNTEAFF; cdr3_nt: TGTGCCAGCAGTCTGAAACCCAGGGGGAACACTGAAGCTTTCTTT
j_call: TRBJ2-1; d_call: TRBD2; clone_size: NA; v_call: TRBV11-1; cdr3_aa: CASSLTGGSYNEQFF; cdr3_nt: TGTGCCAGCAGCTTAACGGGAGGCTCCTACAATGAGCAGTTCTTC
j_call: TRBJ1-1; d_call: TRBD1; clone_size: NA; v_call: TRBV4-2; cdr3_aa: CASSQGQGDVEAFF; cdr3_nt: TGTGCCAGCAGCCAAGGACAGGGAGACGTTGAAGCTTTCTTT
j_call: TRBJ2-5; d_call: TRBD2; clone_size: NA; v_call: TRBV7-2; cdr3_aa: CASSLGTSGRRQETQYF; cdr3_nt: TGTGCCAGCAGCTTAGGGACTAGCGGGAGGAGACAAGAGACCCAGTACTTC